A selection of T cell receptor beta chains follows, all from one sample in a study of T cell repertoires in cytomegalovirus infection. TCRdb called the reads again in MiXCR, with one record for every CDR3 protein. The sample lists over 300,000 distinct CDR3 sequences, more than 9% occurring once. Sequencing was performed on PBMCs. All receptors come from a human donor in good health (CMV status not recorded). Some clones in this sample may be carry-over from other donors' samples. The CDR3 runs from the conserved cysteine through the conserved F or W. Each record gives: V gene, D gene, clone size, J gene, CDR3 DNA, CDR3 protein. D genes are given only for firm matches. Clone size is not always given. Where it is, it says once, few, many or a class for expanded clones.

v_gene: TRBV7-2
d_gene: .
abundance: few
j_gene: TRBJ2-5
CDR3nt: TGTGCCAGCAGCTTATCGGATACCCAAGAGACCCAGTACTTC
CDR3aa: CASSLSDTQETQYF

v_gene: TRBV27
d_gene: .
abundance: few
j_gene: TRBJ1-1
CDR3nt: TGTGCCAGCAGCCCGGTTAGGGCGGGTACTGAAGCTTTCTTT
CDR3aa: CASSPVRAGTEAFF

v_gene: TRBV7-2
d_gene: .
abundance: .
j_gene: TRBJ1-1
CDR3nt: TGTGCCAGCAGCACCGACCCACAGAACACTGAAGCTTTCTTT
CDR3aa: CASSTDPQNTEAFF

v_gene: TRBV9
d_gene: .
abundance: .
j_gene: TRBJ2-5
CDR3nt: TGTGCCAGCAGCGTCCGGCCGGCGGGATCGGGAGAGACCCAGTACTTC
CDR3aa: CASSVRPAGSGETQYF

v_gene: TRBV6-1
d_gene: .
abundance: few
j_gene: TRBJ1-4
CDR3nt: TGTGCCAGCTCACAGGGTCCAACTAATGAAAAACTGTTTTTT
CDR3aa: CASSQGPTNEKLFF

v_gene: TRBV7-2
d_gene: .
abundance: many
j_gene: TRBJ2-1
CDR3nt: TGTGCCAGCAGCTCAGCCCCCCTCGCGGCCTACAATGGGCAGTTCTTC
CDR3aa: CASSSAPLAAYNGQFF

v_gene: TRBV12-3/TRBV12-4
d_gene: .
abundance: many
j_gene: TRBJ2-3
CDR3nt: TGTGCCAGCAGTTCCCTGACCGGACGCACAGATACGCAGTATTTT
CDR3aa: CASSSLTGRTDTQYF

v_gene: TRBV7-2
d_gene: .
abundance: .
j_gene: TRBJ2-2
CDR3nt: TGTGCCAGCAGCTTAGCGCCACTACCGGGAGTCACCGGGGAGCTGTTTTTT
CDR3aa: CASSLAPLPGVTGELFF

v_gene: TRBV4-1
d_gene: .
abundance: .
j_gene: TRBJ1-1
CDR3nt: TGCGCCAGCAGAAAGTGGGAGGCCGTCACTGAAGCTTTCTTT
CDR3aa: CASRKWEAVTEAFF

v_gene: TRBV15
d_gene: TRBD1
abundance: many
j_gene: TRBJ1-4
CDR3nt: TGTGCCACCAGTACAGGGGGGCGAAATGAAAAACTGTTTTTT
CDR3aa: CATSTGGRNEKLFF

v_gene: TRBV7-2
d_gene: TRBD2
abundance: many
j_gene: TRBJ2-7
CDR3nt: TGTGCCAGCAGCCCCCAGGTTGAGCGGGGATACGAGCAGTACTTC
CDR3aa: CASSPQVERGYEQYF

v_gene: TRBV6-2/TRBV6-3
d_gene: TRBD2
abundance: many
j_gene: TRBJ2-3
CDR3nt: TGTGCCAGCACCTTACTCAGCGGGAGTGATACGCAGTATTTT
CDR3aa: CASTLLSGSDTQYF

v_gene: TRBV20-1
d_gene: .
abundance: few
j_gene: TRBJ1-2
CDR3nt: TGCAGTGTCCTGCGCTGGGGCTATGGCTACACCTTC
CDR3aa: CSVLRWGYGYTF

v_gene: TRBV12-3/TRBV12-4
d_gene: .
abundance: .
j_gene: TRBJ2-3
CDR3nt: TGTGCCAGCAGTTTATTTCCCGGGGAGGCAGATACGCAGTATTTT
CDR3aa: CASSLFPGEADTQYF

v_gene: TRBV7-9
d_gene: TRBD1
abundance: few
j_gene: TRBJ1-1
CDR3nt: TGTGCCAGCAGCTTAGCGCCAGGGGGGACTGAAGCTTTCTTT
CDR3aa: CASSLAPGGTEAFF

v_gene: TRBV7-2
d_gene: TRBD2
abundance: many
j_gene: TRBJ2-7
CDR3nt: TGTGCCAGCAGTCATGACGGCGGGGGGGTGTGGGAGCAGTACTTC
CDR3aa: CASSHDGGGVWEQYF

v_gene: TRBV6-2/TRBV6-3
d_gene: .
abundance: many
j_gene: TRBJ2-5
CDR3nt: TGTGCCAGCAGTTACACAGGACCTTCGGGGGAGACCCAGTACTTC
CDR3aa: CASSYTGPSGETQYF

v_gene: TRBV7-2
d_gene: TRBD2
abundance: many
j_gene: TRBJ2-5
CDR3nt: TGTGCCAGCAGCCCTAGCGGGGGGTCCGGCGAGACCCAGTACTTC
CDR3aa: CASSPSGGSGETQYF

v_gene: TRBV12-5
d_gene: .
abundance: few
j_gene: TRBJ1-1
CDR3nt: TGTGCTAGTGGTTTGGACCATTACACTGAAGCTTTCTTT
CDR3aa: CASGLDHYTEAFF

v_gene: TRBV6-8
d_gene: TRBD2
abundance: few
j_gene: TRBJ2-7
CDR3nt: TGTGCCAGCAGTTCTAGCGGTAACTCCTACGAGCAGTACTTC
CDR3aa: CASSSSGNSYEQYF

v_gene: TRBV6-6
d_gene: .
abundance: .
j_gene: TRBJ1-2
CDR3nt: TGTGCCAGCAGTACGAGCGGGTATGAAGGCTACACCTTC
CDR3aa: CASSTSGYEGYTF

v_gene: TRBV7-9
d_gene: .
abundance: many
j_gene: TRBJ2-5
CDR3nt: TGTGCCAGCAGCTCTGGACCCCTAGAGACCCAGTACTTC
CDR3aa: CASSSGPLETQYF

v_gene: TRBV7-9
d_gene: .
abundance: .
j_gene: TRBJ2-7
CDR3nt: TGTGCCAGCAGCCCCCGCGGGAACTACGAGCAGTACTTC
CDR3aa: CASSPRGNYEQYF

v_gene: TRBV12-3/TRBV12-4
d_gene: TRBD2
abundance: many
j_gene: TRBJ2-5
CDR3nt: TGTGCCAGCAGTCCTAGACTAGCTTTGCTAGAGACCCAGTACTTC
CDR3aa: CASSPRLALLETQYF

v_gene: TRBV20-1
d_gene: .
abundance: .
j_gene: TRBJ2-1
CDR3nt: TGCAGTGCTAGAGGAGGAGGTAGAGGAGACAATGAGCAGTTCTTC
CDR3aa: CSARGGGRGDNEQFF

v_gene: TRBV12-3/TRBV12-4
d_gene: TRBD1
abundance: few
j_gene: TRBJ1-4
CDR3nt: TGTGCCAGCAGTCCGACCGGGACAGGAACAACTAATGAAAAACTGTTTTTT
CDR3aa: CASSPTGTGTTNEKLFF

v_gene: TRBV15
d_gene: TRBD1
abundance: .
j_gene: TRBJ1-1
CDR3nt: TGTGCCACCAGCAGAGAAACAGGGGGCTATGAAGCTTTCTTT
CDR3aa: CATSRETGGYEAFF

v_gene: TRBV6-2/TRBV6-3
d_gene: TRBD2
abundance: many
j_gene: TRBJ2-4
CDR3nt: TGTGCCAGCAGTCCCCAGACTAGCGGGAGTGACATTCAGTACTTC
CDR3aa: CASSPQTSGSDIQYF

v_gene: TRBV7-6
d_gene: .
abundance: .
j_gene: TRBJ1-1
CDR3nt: TGTGCCAGCAGCTTAGTTGACAGTGAAGCTTTCTTT
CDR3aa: CASSLVDSEAFF

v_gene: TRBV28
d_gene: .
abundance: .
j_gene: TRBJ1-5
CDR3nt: TGTGCCAGCAGTTACGGGCAAAGGGGAATGAAACAGCCCCAGCATTTT
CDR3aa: CASSYGQRGMKQPQHF

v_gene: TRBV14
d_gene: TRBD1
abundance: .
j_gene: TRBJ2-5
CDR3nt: TGTGCCAGCAGCCAAGCACGCCAGGGGGCGAGGGAGACCCAGTACTTC
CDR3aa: CASSQARQGARETQYF

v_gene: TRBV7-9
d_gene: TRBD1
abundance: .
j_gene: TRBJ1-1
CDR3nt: TGTGCCAGCAGCTTAACAGGGGGCGCTAACACTGAAGCTTTCTTT
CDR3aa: CASSLTGGANTEAFF

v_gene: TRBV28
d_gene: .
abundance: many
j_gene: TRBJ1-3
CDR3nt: TGTGCCAGCAGTTTCGGCACAGTTACAAACACCATATATTTT
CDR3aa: CASSFGTVTNTIYF

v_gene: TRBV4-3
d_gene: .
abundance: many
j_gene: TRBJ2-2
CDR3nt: TGCGCCAGCAGCCAAGACCCACCCGGGGAGCTGTTTTTT
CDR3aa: CASSQDPPGELFF

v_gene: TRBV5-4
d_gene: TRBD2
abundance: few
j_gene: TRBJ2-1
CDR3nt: TGTGCCAGCAGCTTGGGGGCTAGCGGGAGAGGAAGGGGTGAGCAGTTCTTC
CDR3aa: CASSLGASGRGRGEQFF

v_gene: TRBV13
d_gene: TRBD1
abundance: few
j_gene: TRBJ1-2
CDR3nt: TGTGCCAGCAGCTTATTCCTCCGGACAGGGGGAGGCTATGGCTACACCTTC
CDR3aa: CASSLFLRTGGGYGYTF

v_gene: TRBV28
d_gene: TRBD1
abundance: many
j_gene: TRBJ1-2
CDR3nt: TGTGCCAGCAGTTCCACCGGACAGGGTCGAATCGGTGGCTACACCTTC
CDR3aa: CASSSTGQGRIGGYTF

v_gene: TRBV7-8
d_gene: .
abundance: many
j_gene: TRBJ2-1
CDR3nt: TGTGCCAGCAGCCGTCTGCAGGGGAGGTCCTACAATGAGCAGTTCTTC
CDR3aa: CASSRLQGRSYNEQFF

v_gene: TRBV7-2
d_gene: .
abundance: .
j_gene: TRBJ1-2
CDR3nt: TGTGCCAGCATCCCTAGTGGGGGGCGAGGCTACACCTTC
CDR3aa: CASIPSGGRGYTF

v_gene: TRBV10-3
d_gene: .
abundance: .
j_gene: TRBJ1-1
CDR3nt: TGTGCCATCGGTGATGGGGGCTACGGTGAAGCTTTCTTT
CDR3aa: CAIGDGGYGEAFF

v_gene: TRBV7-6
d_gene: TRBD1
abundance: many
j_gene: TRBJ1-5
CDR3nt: TGTGCCAGCAGCTTATACGGGACAGGGACGGGCAATCAGCCCCAGCATTTT
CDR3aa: CASSLYGTGTGNQPQHF

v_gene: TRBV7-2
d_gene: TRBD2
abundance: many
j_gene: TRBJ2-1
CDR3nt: TGTGCCAGCAGCCCAGGCCGAGGGCTAGCGGGAGTTAACTCCTACAATGAGCAGTTCTTC
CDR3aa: CASSPGRGLAGVNSYNEQFF

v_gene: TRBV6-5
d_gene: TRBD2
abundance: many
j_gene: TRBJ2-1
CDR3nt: TGTGCCAGCAGTTACAGTAGCGGGAAGTACAATGAGCAGTTCTTC
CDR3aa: CASSYSSGKYNEQFF

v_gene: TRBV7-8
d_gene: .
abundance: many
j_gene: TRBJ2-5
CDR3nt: TGTGCCAGCAGCTGGGGGCTGGGGCAAACCCAGTACTTC
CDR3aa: CASSWGLGQTQYF

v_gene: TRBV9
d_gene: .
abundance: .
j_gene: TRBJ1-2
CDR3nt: TGTGCCAGCAGCGTAGGCACGGACTATGGCTACACCTTC
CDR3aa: CASSVGTDYGYTF

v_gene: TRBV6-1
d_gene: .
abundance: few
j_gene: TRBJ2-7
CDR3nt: TGTGCCAGCAAGATCAGGGATGGAGCCTACGAGCAGTACTTC
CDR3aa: CASKIRDGAYEQYF

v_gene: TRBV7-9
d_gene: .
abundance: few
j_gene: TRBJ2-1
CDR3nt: TGTGCCAGCAGCTTAGTTGAGCAGTTCTTC
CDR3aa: CASSLVEQFF

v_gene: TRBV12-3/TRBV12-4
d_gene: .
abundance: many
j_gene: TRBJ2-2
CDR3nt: TGTGCCAGCAGTTTCACGGGTCAACCTAACACCGGGGAGCTGTTTTTT
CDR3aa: CASSFTGQPNTGELFF